The clone carrying this T cell receptor beta chain appeared once. Its antigen is as yet unknown. Its ends do not fully match the called genes, so a read error is possible. The CDR3 contains 14 residues. The V gene's germline CDR1 is MGHRA and CDR2 YSYEKL. The sample is drawn from a study of T cell repertoires in cytomegalovirus infection. Overall study: The authors used CMV epitopes that were HLA-C-restricted (recently identified) and HLA-B-restricted (well studied).

TCRdb analysed the reads with MiXCR anew, one entry per CDR3 protein. This sample carries about 310,000 distinct CDR3 sequences, roughly 25% of them seen once, and the ten largest clones take 13%. The study's findings and limits: Identification of carriers of CMV plus the relevant HLA was achieved through cumulative public TCR beta family frequency.

The V gene is TRBV4-1, the J gene TRBJ1-2; the D is unclear. This clonotype was sampled from a human donor in good health (CMV status not recorded). Some clones in this sample may be carry-over from other donors' samples. The specimen comprised cultured PBMCs, sampled from culture after CMV antigen stimulation. This CDR3 reads CASRLGGSPLGYTF. The CDR3 bases are TGTGCCAGCAGACTAGGAGGGAGCCCGCTTGGCTACACCTTC.